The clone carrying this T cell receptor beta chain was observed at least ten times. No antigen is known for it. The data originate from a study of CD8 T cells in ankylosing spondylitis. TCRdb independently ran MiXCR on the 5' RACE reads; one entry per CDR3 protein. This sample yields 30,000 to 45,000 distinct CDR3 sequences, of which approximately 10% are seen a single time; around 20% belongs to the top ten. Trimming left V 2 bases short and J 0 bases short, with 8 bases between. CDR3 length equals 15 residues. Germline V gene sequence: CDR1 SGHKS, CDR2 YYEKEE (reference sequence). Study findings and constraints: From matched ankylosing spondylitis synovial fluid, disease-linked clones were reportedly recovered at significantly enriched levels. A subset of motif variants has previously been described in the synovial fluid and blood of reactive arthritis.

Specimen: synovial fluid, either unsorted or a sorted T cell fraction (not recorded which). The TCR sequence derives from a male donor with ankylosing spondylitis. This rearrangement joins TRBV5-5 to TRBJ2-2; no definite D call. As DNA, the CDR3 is TGTGCCAGCAGCTTTGGCAGGACGAACACCGGGGAGCTGTTTTTT. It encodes CASSFGRTNTGELFF.